Following are 10 T cell receptor beta chains from one sample sequenced in a study of cytomegalovirus exposure and HLA in healthy donors. 60 Vbeta and 13 Jbeta primers were used in PCR. Clones were read by immunoSEQ multiplex PCR, and TCRdb kept only the in-frame ones, dropping some. The sample lists more than 110,000 clones; approximately 73% were seen once. Input material: PBMCs. Every receptor here comes from a middle-aged woman in good health and CMV-seronegative.

The chain employs TRBV15 and TRBJ1-5; D is uncertain. This CDR3 region has 13 residues. V dropped 2 bases and J dropped 5 bases, with 7 bases sitting between them. CDR1 is LNHNV, CDR2 YYDKDF, per germline (reference sequence). The CDR3 DNA sequence: TGTGCCACCAGCAGACTCCGAGATCAGCCCCAGCATTTT. It encodes CATSRLRDQPQHF.

In its sample, this clone was seen a few times. The chain carries TRBV10-2 and TRBJ2-7; 9 positions agree with TRBD1. Germline-derived CDR1 and CDR2 are WSHSY and SAAADI. The CDR3 is 13 residues long. Trimming took 10 bases from V and 3 from J; bases not matched to a gene: 7. In nucleotides, the CDR3 is TGCGCCACCTCCGTGGACAGGGGCTACGAGCAGTACTTC. It translates to CATSVDRGYEQYF.

J is TRBJ2-6 and V is TRBV4-1; 12 nucleotides agree with TRBD1. The germline V gene has CDR1 MGHRA and CDR2 YSYEKL. V was pared by 4 bases and J by 0 bases, with 7 bases of the junction left unmatched. This CDR3 has 19 residues. The CDR3 is CASSRLGGQGASGANVLTF. The CDR3 coding sequence is TGCGCCAGCAGCCGCCTGGGGGGACAGGGGGCCTCTGGGGCCAACGTCCTGACTTTC.

This clone was counted a few times. The rearrangement joins TRBV5-1 to TRBJ2-2; maybe TRBD1 (7 bases). Trimming stripped 5 bases from V and 4 bases from J, with 18 bases between. Germline assignment: CDR1 SGHRS and CDR2 YFSETQ. The CDR3 has 16 amino acids. The CDR3 sequence is CASRVPGGQFTGELFF. CDR3 DNA: TGCGCCAGCAGGGTTCCAGGGGGGCAATTCACCGGGGAGCTGTTTTTT. Filled out from reference TRBV5-1 and TRBJ2-2, the complete variable domain reads KAGVTQTPRYLIKTRGQQVTLSCSPISGHRSVSWYQQTPGQGLQFLFEYFSETQRNKGNFPGRFSGRQFSNSRSEMNVSTLELGDSALYLCASRVPGGQFTGELFFGEGSRLTVL.

This clone was counted a few times. The chain recombines TRBV29-1 with TRBJ1-5; 8 bases align to TRBD1. The CDR3 has 14 amino acids. With 7 bases clipped from V and 0 bases from J, the junction kept 5 bases outside the gene matches. In germline, CDR1 is SQVTM, CDR2 ANQGSEA. The CDR3 DNA is TGCAGCGCCCTGACAGGGGTTAGCAATCAGCCCCAGCATTTT. It is translated as CSALTGVSNQPQHF. Together with reference TRBV29-1 and TRBJ1-5, the CDR3 gives the full variable domain: SAVISQKPSRDICQRGTSLTIQCQVDSQVTMMFWYRQQPGQSLTLIATANQGSEATYESGFVIDKFPISRPNLTFSTLTVSNMSPEDSSIYLCSALTGVSNQPQHFGDGTRLSIL.

The gene calls are TRBV4-2 and TRBJ2-7; 11 bases fit TRBD2. V trimming: 1 base; J trimming: 6 bases; junction bases outside the gene matches: 11. The CDR3 runs to 17 residues. Germline V gene sequence: CDR1 LGHNA, CDR2 YNFKEQ. This CDR3 is CASSQATSGVLPTEQYV. CDR3 DNA: TGTGCCAGCAGCCAAGCGACTAGCGGGGTACTTCCTACCGAGCAGTACGTC.

V is TRBV6-5 and J is TRBJ2-1; D call uncertain. The germline gives CDR1 MNHEY, CDR2 SVGAGI. This CDR3 spans 15 amino acids. V lost 2 bases to trimming and J lost 4 bases, with 12 bases between them. The CDR3 reads CASSYDSSQYNEQFF. The CDR3 bases are TGTGCCAGCAGTTACGATTCTAGTCAATACAATGAGCAGTTCTTC.

The rearrangement uses TRBV19 and TRBJ1-1; 7 nucleotides agree with TRBD1. V trimming: 4 bases; J trimming: 2 bases; junction bases outside the gene matches: 10. Per germline, CDR1 LNHDA and CDR2 SQIVND (reference sequence). CDR3 length: 16 amino acids. The CDR3 is CASSTYNRGYNTEAFF. CDR3 DNA sequence: TGTGCCAGTAGTACCTACAACAGGGGCTACAACACTGAAGCTTTCTTT.

V gene TRBV13 combines with J gene TRBJ1-3; perhaps TRBD1 as D (6 bases). Germline CDR1 and CDR2: PRHDT and FYEKMQ (reference sequence). The length of the CDR3 is 14 residues. V dropped 3 bases and J dropped 6 bases, with 12 bases sitting between them. The CDR3 loop reads CASSFRGAENTIYF. The DNA of the CDR3 is TGTGCCAGCAGCTTCAGGGGCGCGGAAAACACCATATATTTT.

This clone was counted between two and nine times. The rearrangement links TRBV5-1 to TRBJ1-1; TRBD1 agrees at 8 bases. This CDR3 is built from 15 residues. The ends lost 4 bases at V and 7 bases at J; junction bases unmatched: 12. Germline CDR1 reads SGHRS; CDR2 reads YFSETQ. Here the CDR3 DNA reads TGCGCCAGCAGCATAGGACAGGGTGGTTGGGATGAAGCTTTCTTT. Its protein product is CASSIGQGGWDEAFF.